This T cell receptor (beta chain) was identified during a study of cytomegalovirus exposure and HLA in healthy donors. CDR3 length equals 16 residues. The germline CDR1 and CDR2 sequences are SSHAT and FNYEAQ (reference sequence). Both 60 Vbeta primers and 13 Jbeta primers went into the PCR. Profiling relied on immunoSEQ multiplex PCR, and the TCRdb table lists in-frame clones only, not all of them. The table has about 220,000 clones, around 80% seen once. As for this clone: Compared with germline, one end of the junction differs, possibly owing to a read error.

The sequence was obtained from a middle-aged woman in good health and CMV-seropositive. The sequenced material came from PBMCs. This rearrangement joins TRBV7-7 to TRBJ2-1, with D maybe TRBD1 (6 bases). The CDR3 DNA reads TGTGCTAGCAGCTTAACTGTAGTAGGGGGCTACAATGAGCAGTTCTTC. This codes for CASSLTVVGGYNEQFF.